This T cell receptor beta chain was captured by sequencing in a study of cytomegalovirus exposure and HLA in healthy donors. Study-wide results and caveats: Common viral pathogens seemed to be connected with several of the most significant clusters, according to a later analysis. Altogether, 150 to 200 TCR beta chains were recorded as cytomegalovirus-associated.

From germline, CDR1 is SEHNR and CDR2 FQNEAQ (reference sequence). CDR3 length: 15 amino acids. In regard to this clone: No antigen is known for it. One junction end does not reproduce the germline sequence, and a read error may be involved.

Primers for the PCR totalled 60 Vbeta and 13 Jbeta. The table came from immunoSEQ multiplex PCR; TCRdb's copy has only in-frame clones and leaves some out. The table lists 70,000 to 90,000 clones, about four fifths of them singletons, with 4.2% in the top ten. This clonotype originated in a man between 60 and 75 years old in good health and CMV-seronegative. J is TRBJ1-1 and V is TRBV7-9; 7 nucleotides align to TRBD1. The sample was PBMCs. The CDR3 bases are TGTTCCAGCAGCTTCCCCGGGACAGAGAACACTGAAGCTTTCTTT. Translated: CSSSFPGTENTEAFF.